This T cell receptor beta chain came from a study of CD8 T cells in Susac syndrome. TEMRA cells were FACS-enriched, unlike CD8+ and CD4+ T cells, which were negatively isolated. The CDR3 runs 14 residues. V gave up 2 bases and J gave up 3 bases, with 8 bases separating them. The authors reverse transcribed 0.5 to 1 ug RNA with random hexamers. Amplification of TCR beta CDR3 across 54 Vbeta and 13 Jbeta was performed with immunoSEQ multiplex PCR. TCRdb re-derived calls from the immunoSEQ multiplex PCR reads in MiXCR, one entry per CDR3 protein. The sample has under 70,000 distinct CDR3 sequences, around 93% seen once; the top ten hold around 0.75%.

This chain uses TRBV12-3 or TRBV12-4 with TRBJ1-5, with D tentatively TRBD1 (5 bases). This TCR was recovered from a human donor with Susac syndrome. Sequenced material: CD8+ T cells from PBMCs. This CDR3 reads CASSLRDFNQPQHF. The DNA for the CDR3 is TGTGCCAGCAGTTTAAGGGACTTCAATCAGCCCCAGCATTTT.